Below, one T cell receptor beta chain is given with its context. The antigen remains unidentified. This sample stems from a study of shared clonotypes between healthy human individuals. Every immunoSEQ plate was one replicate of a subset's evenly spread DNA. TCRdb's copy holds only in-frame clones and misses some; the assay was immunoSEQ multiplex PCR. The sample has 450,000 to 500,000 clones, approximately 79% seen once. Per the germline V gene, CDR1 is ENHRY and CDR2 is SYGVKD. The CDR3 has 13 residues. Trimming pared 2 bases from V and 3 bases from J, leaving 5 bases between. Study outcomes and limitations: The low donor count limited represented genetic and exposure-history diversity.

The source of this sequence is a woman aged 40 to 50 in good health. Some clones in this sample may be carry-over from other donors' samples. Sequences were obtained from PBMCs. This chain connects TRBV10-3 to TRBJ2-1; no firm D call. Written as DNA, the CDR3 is TGTGCCATCAGTGAGGTAGGCTACAATGAGCAGTTCTTC. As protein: CAISEVGYNEQFF.